These T cell receptor beta chains were read from a single sample in a study of blood T cell repertoires in COVID-19. Sequencing used immunoSEQ multiplex PCR; TCRdb keeps in-frame clones, though not all of them. The sample carries some 200,000 clones, around 85% recorded once. The sample consisted of peripheral blood. These receptor sequences come from a woman aged 60-75 years with COVID-19, enrolled during active disease. Each CDR3 is given with its conserved first and last residue. A D gene is named only where the DNA matches it firmly. A clone size is listed for some rows: how often the clone was seen (once, few, many), or a class if it is expanded.

clone size: NA; D gene: TRBD2; J gene: TRBJ2-7; V gene: TRBV25-1; CDR3 protein: CASRQAGESYEQYF; CDR3 DNA: TGTGCCAGCAGGCAAGCGGGAGAGTCGTACGAGCAGTACTTC
clone size: NA; D gene: TRBD2; J gene: TRBJ2-3; V gene: TRBV28; CDR3 protein: CASSSGASGTSTDTQYF; CDR3 DNA: TGTGCCAGCAGCTCCGGGGCTAGCGGGACTAGCACAGATACGCAGTATTTT
clone size: NA; D gene: TRBD1; J gene: TRBJ2-1; V gene: TRBV27; CDR3 protein: CASSSPGTGPYNEQFF; CDR3 DNA: TGTGCCAGCAGTTCCCCCGGGACAGGGCCCTACAATGAGCAGTTCTTC
clone size: NA; D gene: TRBD1; J gene: TRBJ1-2; V gene: TRBV5-1; CDR3 protein: CASSPPGQGTSGYTF; CDR3 DNA: TGCGCCAGCAGCCCTCCGGGACAGGGGACGAGCGGCTACACCTTC
clone size: once; D gene: NA; J gene: TRBJ1-2; V gene: TRBV30; CDR3 protein: CAWSDVGWAF; CDR3 DNA: TGTGCCTGGAGTGATGTGGGCTGGGCCTTC
clone size: NA; D gene: TRBD1; J gene: TRBJ1-2; V gene: TRBV6-6; CDR3 protein: CASRLGQGGYGYTF; CDR3 DNA: TGTGCCAGCAGACTTGGACAGGGTGGCTATGGCTACACCTTC
clone size: few; D gene: TRBD1; J gene: TRBJ2-7; V gene: TRBV5-4; CDR3 protein: CASSLGGQVPYEQYF; CDR3 DNA: TGTGCCAGCAGCCTGGGGGGACAGGTACCCTACGAGCAGTACTTC
clone size: once; D gene: TRBD1; J gene: TRBJ1-2; V gene: TRBV27; CDR3 protein: CASRTGAGYGYTF; CDR3 DNA: TGTGCCAGCAGAACAGGGGCGGGCTATGGCTACACCTTC
clone size: NA; D gene: NA; J gene: TRBJ2-4; V gene: TRBV7-2; CDR3 protein: CASSPGDIQYF; CDR3 DNA: TGTGCCAGCAGCCCGGGGGACATTCAGTACTTC
clone size: NA; D gene: TRBD2; J gene: TRBJ2-3; V gene: TRBV7-2; CDR3 protein: CASTHLPGGVSGTDTQYF; CDR3 DNA: TGTGCCAGCACCCATCTTCCGGGAGGGGTTAGCGGCACAGATACGCAGTATTTT
clone size: once; D gene: TRBD1; J gene: TRBJ2-7; V gene: TRBV5-8; CDR3 protein: CASSLQGISYEQYF; CDR3 DNA: TGTGCCAGCAGCCTACAGGGGATCTCCTACGAGCAGTACTTC
clone size: NA; D gene: TRBD1; J gene: TRBJ1-4; V gene: TRBV15; CDR3 protein: CATRLLTGIAEKLFF; CDR3 DNA: TGTGCCACCAGACTTTTGACAGGGATTGCAGAAAAACTGTTTTTT
clone size: NA; D gene: TRBD2; J gene: TRBJ2-7; V gene: TRBV19; CDR3 protein: CASSLAGGTYEQYF; CDR3 DNA: TGTGCCAGTAGCTTGGCGGGGGGAACCTACGAGCAGTACTTC
clone size: NA; D gene: TRBD1; J gene: TRBJ2-1; V gene: TRBV19; CDR3 protein: CASSIQGVMGNEQFF; CDR3 DNA: TGTGCCAGTAGTATACAGGGGGTTATGGGCAATGAGCAGTTCTTC
clone size: NA; D gene: NA; J gene: TRBJ2-7; V gene: TRBV13; CDR3 protein: CASSSEFIGYEQYF; CDR3 DNA: TGTGCCAGCAGCTCAGAATTCATTGGCTACGAGCAGTACTTC
clone size: NA; D gene: TRBD1; J gene: TRBJ2-1; V gene: TRBV5-4; CDR3 protein: CASSSTARQGAYEQFF; CDR3 DNA: TGTGCCAGCAGCTCAACCGCACGACAGGGGGCCTATGAGCAGTTCTTC
clone size: NA; D gene: NA; J gene: TRBJ2-1; V gene: TRBV2; CDR3 protein: CASSYNSYNEQFF; CDR3 DNA: TGTGCCAGCAGTTATAACTCCTACAATGAGCAGTTCTTC
clone size: NA; D gene: NA; J gene: TRBJ1-1; V gene: TRBV14; CDR3 protein: CASSPLRGLAEAFF; CDR3 DNA: TGTGCCAGCAGCCCCCTCAGGGGTTTGGCTGAAGCTTTCTTT
clone size: once; D gene: NA; J gene: TRBJ1-1; V gene: TRBV11-3; CDR3 protein: CASSLTGTGNTEAFF; CDR3 DNA: TGTGCCAGCAGCTTAACAGGGACGGGGAACACTGAAGCTTTCTTT
clone size: NA; D gene: TRBD1; J gene: TRBJ1-4; V gene: TRBV5-1; CDR3 protein: CASSSTGGRSEKLFF; CDR3 DNA: TGCGCCAGCAGCAGCACAGGGGGCAGGAGTGAAAAACTGTTTTTT
clone size: NA; D gene: NA; J gene: TRBJ1-1; V gene: TRBV11-3; CDR3 protein: CATREGSVFSEAFF; CDR3 DNA: TGTGCCACCAGGGAGGGGTCGGTCTTTTCTGAAGCTTTCTTT
clone size: NA; D gene: TRBD1; J gene: TRBJ1-5; V gene: TRBV19; CDR3 protein: CASSVPSLRGEPQHF; CDR3 DNA: TGTGCCAGTAGTGTACCTTCTCTCAGGGGGGAGCCCCAGCATTTT
clone size: NA; D gene: TRBD1; J gene: TRBJ1-3; V gene: TRBV5-8; CDR3 protein: CASSLRGQGLAGNTIYF; CDR3 DNA: TGTGCCAGCAGCTTAAGAGGACAGGGTCTTGCGGGAAACACCATATATTTT
clone size: NA; D gene: TRBD1; J gene: TRBJ2-4; V gene: TRBV23-1; CDR3 protein: CASSQSGTGGMAKNIQYF; CDR3 DNA: TGCGCCAGCAGTCAATCGGGGACAGGGGGGATGGCCAAAAACATTCAGTACTTC
clone size: once; D gene: TRBD2; J gene: TRBJ2-3; V gene: TRBV9; CDR3 protein: CASSDQSGTSVTDTQYF; CDR3 DNA: TGTGCCAGCAGCGACCAGTCCGGGACTAGCGTCACAGATACGCAGTATTTT
clone size: once; D gene: TRBD1; J gene: TRBJ1-2; V gene: TRBV29-1; CDR3 protein: CSVAAGGSYGYTF; CDR3 DNA: TGCAGCGTTGCGGCAGGGGGCTCCTATGGCTACACCTTC
clone size: NA; D gene: TRBD2; J gene: TRBJ2-1; V gene: TRBV5-1; CDR3 protein: CASSLSGTTYNEQFF; CDR3 DNA: TGCGCCAGCAGCTTAAGCGGGACCACCTACAATGAGCAGTTCTTC
clone size: NA; D gene: NA; J gene: TRBJ2-2; V gene: TRBV27; CDR3 protein: CASSPFNTGELFF; CDR3 DNA: TGTGCCAGCAGTCCTTTTAACACCGGGGAGCTGTTTTTT
clone size: NA; D gene: TRBD1; J gene: TRBJ1-5; V gene: TRBV18; CDR3 protein: CASSPPGTGLNSNQPQHF; CDR3 DNA: TGTGCCAGCTCGCCTCCCGGGACAGGGCTGAATAGCAATCAGCCCCAGCATTTT
clone size: NA; D gene: NA; J gene: TRBJ2-7; V gene: TRBV4-3; CDR3 protein: CASSQDPRRGGTYEQYF; CDR3 DNA: TGCGCCAGCAGCCAAGACCCCCGCAGGGGTGGGACCTACGAGCAGTACTTC
clone size: NA; D gene: NA; J gene: TRBJ1-2; V gene: TRBV5-4; CDR3 protein: CASSLPDSLYGYTF; CDR3 DNA: TGTGCCAGCAGCTTGCCGGACAGTCTCTATGGCTACACCTTC
clone size: NA; D gene: TRBD2; J gene: TRBJ2-7; V gene: TRBV2; CDR3 protein: CASLRGAGGWDEQYF; CDR3 DNA: TGTGCCAGCTTGAGGGGGGCGGGAGGATGGGACGAGCAGTACTTC
clone size: NA; D gene: NA; J gene: TRBJ1-6; V gene: TRBV2; CDR3 protein: CASSVRGESGSPLHF; CDR3 DNA: TGTGCCAGCAGTGTGCGGGGGGAATCTGGTTCACCCCTCCACTTT
clone size: few; D gene: NA; J gene: TRBJ2-7; V gene: TRBV10-3; CDR3 protein: CAISETDYEQYF; CDR3 DNA: TGTGCCATCAGTGAGACAGACTACGAGCAGTACTTC
clone size: NA; D gene: TRBD2; J gene: TRBJ2-7; V gene: TRBV27; CDR3 protein: CASSFREGYEQYF; CDR3 DNA: TGTGCCAGCAGTTTCCGGGAGGGCTACGAGCAGTACTTC
clone size: NA; D gene: NA; J gene: TRBJ2-1; V gene: TRBV7-2; CDR3 protein: CASSPVPTSYNEQFF; CDR3 DNA: TGTGCCAGCAGCCCCGTTCCCACTAGTTACAATGAGCAGTTCTTC
clone size: NA; D gene: TRBD1; J gene: TRBJ1-6; V gene: TRBV7-9; CDR3 protein: CASSLTMGQGGSPLHF; CDR3 DNA: TGTGCCAGCAGCTTAACGATGGGACAGGGCGGTTCACCCCTCCACTTT
clone size: once; D gene: NA; J gene: TRBJ2-7; V gene: TRBV19; CDR3 protein: CASSIDAVTGYEQYF; CDR3 DNA: TGTGCCAGTAGTATAGATGCGGTAACAGGCTACGAGCAGTACTTC
clone size: NA; D gene: TRBD1; J gene: TRBJ1-5; V gene: TRBV6-2/TRBV6-3; CDR3 protein: CASSFRGTGGQPQHF; CDR3 DNA: TGTGCCAGCAGTTTCCGCGGGACAGGGGGTCAGCCCCAGCATTTT
clone size: few; D gene: NA; J gene: TRBJ2-7; V gene: TRBV27; CDR3 protein: CASSSSTGNSYEQYF; CDR3 DNA: TGTGCCAGCAGTTCGTCAACAGGTAACAGCTACGAGCAGTACTTC
clone size: NA; D gene: NA; J gene: TRBJ2-2; V gene: TRBV10-3; CDR3 protein: CAISAGSDTGELFF; CDR3 DNA: TGTGCCATCAGTGCAGGATCGGACACCGGGGAGCTGTTTTTT
clone size: NA; D gene: NA; J gene: TRBJ2-1; V gene: TRBV3-1/TRBV3-2; CDR3 protein: CASSQDSISYNEQFF; CDR3 DNA: TGTGCCAGCAGCCAAGATTCCATCTCCTACAATGAGCAGTTCTTC
clone size: NA; D gene: TRBD1; J gene: TRBJ1-2; V gene: TRBV28; CDR3 protein: CASRPGTVTYGYTF; CDR3 DNA: TGTGCCAGCAGGCCCGGGACAGTTACCTATGGCTACACCTTC
clone size: NA; D gene: TRBD1; J gene: TRBJ1-2; V gene: TRBV9; CDR3 protein: CASSKQGGYGYTF; CDR3 DNA: TGTGCCAGCAGCAAACAGGGGGGGTATGGCTACACCTTC
clone size: NA; D gene: NA; J gene: TRBJ1-1; V gene: TRBV7-9; CDR3 protein: CASRPTENTEAFF; CDR3 DNA: TGTGCCAGCAGGCCGACAGAGAACACTGAAGCTTTCTTT
clone size: NA; D gene: NA; J gene: TRBJ2-5; V gene: TRBV18; CDR3 protein: CASSPTGETQYF; CDR3 DNA: TGTGCCAGCTCACCAACGGGGGAGACCCAGTACTTC
clone size: NA; D gene: TRBD1; J gene: TRBJ1-1; V gene: TRBV29-1; CDR3 protein: CSVASQGAWSTEAFF; CDR3 DNA: TGCAGCGTTGCTAGTCAGGGGGCTTGGAGCACTGAAGCTTTCTTT
clone size: NA; D gene: NA; J gene: TRBJ1-1; V gene: TRBV6-6; CDR3 protein: CASSPDGEAFF; CDR3 DNA: TGTGCCAGCAGCCCAGACGGGGAAGCTTTCTTT
clone size: NA; D gene: NA; J gene: TRBJ2-1; V gene: TRBV30; CDR3 protein: CAWRIADYNEQFF; CDR3 DNA: TGTGCCTGGAGGATTGCAGACTACAATGAGCAGTTCTTC
clone size: NA; D gene: NA; J gene: TRBJ2-2; V gene: TRBV24-1; CDR3 protein: CATGDPGELFF; CDR3 DNA: TGTGCCACGGGAGATCCCGGGGAGCTGTTTTTT
clone size: NA; D gene: NA; J gene: TRBJ1-5; V gene: TRBV7-9; CDR3 protein: CASSTSGEGQPQHF; CDR3 DNA: TGTGCCAGCAGCACTTCAGGGGAAGGTCAGCCCCAGCATTTT
clone size: NA; D gene: NA; J gene: TRBJ2-2; V gene: TRBV28; CDR3 protein: CASRPYRDHGELFF; CDR3 DNA: TGTGCCAGCAGGCCCTACAGGGACCACGGGGAGCTGTTTTTT
clone size: once; D gene: TRBD1; J gene: TRBJ1-3; V gene: TRBV2; CDR3 protein: CASSSRGQGAPGNTIYF; CDR3 DNA: TGTGCCAGCAGTTCCCGGGGTCAGGGGGCGCCGGGAAACACCATATATTTT
clone size: NA; D gene: TRBD1; J gene: TRBJ1-2; V gene: TRBV18; CDR3 protein: CASSRDRGAYGYTF; CDR3 DNA: TGTGCCAGCTCACGAGACAGGGGGGCCTATGGCTACACCTTC
clone size: few; D gene: TRBD2; J gene: TRBJ2-1; V gene: TRBV7-9; CDR3 protein: CASSSSSGSSRYNEQFF; CDR3 DNA: TGTGCCAGCAGTTCGTCTAGCGGGAGTAGTAGGTACAATGAGCAGTTCTTC
clone size: NA; D gene: NA; J gene: TRBJ2-1; V gene: TRBV9; CDR3 protein: CASSVANSQRRGGEQFF; CDR3 DNA: TGTGCCAGCAGCGTAGCTAATTCCCAGCGGAGAGGAGGTGAGCAGTTCTTC
clone size: NA; D gene: TRBD2; J gene: TRBJ2-3; V gene: TRBV11-3; CDR3 protein: CASSATSGSTDTQYF; CDR3 DNA: TGTGCCAGCAGCGCGACTAGCGGGAGCACAGATACGCAGTATTTT
clone size: NA; D gene: TRBD1; J gene: TRBJ1-5; V gene: TRBV6-4; CDR3 protein: CASSPGTGYGEPQHF; CDR3 DNA: TGTGCCAGCAGTCCCGGGACAGGGTATGGGGAGCCCCAGCATTTT
clone size: NA; D gene: NA; J gene: TRBJ1-3; V gene: TRBV20-1; CDR3 protein: CSAVGNTIYF; CDR3 DNA: TGCAGTGCCGTTGGAAACACCATATATTTT
clone size: NA; D gene: NA; J gene: TRBJ2-7; V gene: TRBV30; CDR3 protein: CAWSVQSTSEQYF; CDR3 DNA: TGTGCCTGGAGTGTACAGTCAACTTCCGAGCAGTACTTC